The 26 T cell receptor beta chains below all came from one sample that was sequenced in a study of tumor-infiltrating lymphocytes in primary liver carcinoma (dated by TCRdb to 2015 to 2018). Without any cell sorting, total RNA and DNA were co-extracted from around 18-30 mg of bulk tissue using the AllPrep DNA/RNA mini kit. These reads were obtained on an Illumina HiSeq 2500. Starting from approximately 0.5 ug total RNA, TCRbeta-specific cDNA was produced by reverse transcription with a constant-region primer and ProtoScript II reverse transcriptase. Three nested multiplex PCR rounds, following a slightly modified ARM-PCR procedure, were used to build the TCRbeta libraries. Each of the first two PCR rounds ran for about 10 cycles and used multiplex TRBV1-TRBV30 forward primers together with a Cbeta reverse primer. The public reads were run again by TCRdb, first through fastp at Q25 and then through MiXCR, and only productive beta chains were kept. Rows matching on CDR3 protein sequence are summarized as one entry with the most common DNA and genes. The sample table contains roughly 200,000 distinct CDR3 sequences; only one count was recorded for around 85% of them. The ten largest clones capture around a sixth of the sample.

The sample consisted of tumor tissue from primary liver carcinoma. Receptor source: a middle-aged man with primary liver carcinoma and hepatitis B virus infection.

In regard to this clonotype: This likely comes from a read error, as the CDR3 has no conserved phenylalanine or tryptophan at its end. The limits of the CDR3 on the DNA are not certain, so only TCRdb's listed CDR3 is given. The chain's CDR3 is CAWSVRPATEALL. The chain links TRBV30 to TRBJ1-1. The CDR3 is 13 amino acids in total, end residues counted. Germline CDR1 and CDR2: GTSNPN and SVGIG (reference sequence).

A note on this clonotype: No conserved phenylalanine or tryptophan is present at the end of the CDR3, so a read error is the likely explanation. This chain uses TRBV11-1 with TRBJ2-4; weak D call: TRBD2 (7 bases). CDR1 is SGHAT and CDR2 is FQDESV in the germline V gene (reference sequence). CDR3 length: 17 residues. The DNA for the CDR3 is TGTCCCAGCAGCTTTCCCGGGACAAGCGGGACCAAATACATTCAGTACTTA. Encoded protein: CPSSFPGTSGTKYIQYL.

A remark on this clonotype: A junction end diverges from the germline sequence, so it may reflect a read error. The chain joins TRBV11-1 to TRBJ1-2; D uncertain. The germline gives CDR1 SGHAT, CDR2 FQDESV (reference sequence). The CDR3 runs 12 residues. CDR3 in amino acids: CACSLGPSDYTF. The DNA of the CDR3 is TGTGCCTGCAGCTTAGGGCCGAGTGACTACACCTTC.

V and J are TRBV11-2 and TRBJ2-7, with a weak D call TRBD1 (5 bases). The CDR3 contains 11 residues. Trimming took off 9 bases at V and 7 bases at J, with 13 bases between the two ends. Germline assignment: CDR1 SGHAT and CDR2 FQNNGV. The CDR3 bases are TGTGCCAGTACAATAGGGGTTGAGCAGTACGTC. Its protein product is CASTIGVEQYV.

Turning to this clonotype: An end of the junction differs from the germline gene, which may be a read error. The genes are TRBV6-5 and TRBJ2-7; the D gene is possibly TRBD1 (5 bases). The CDR3 extends over 15 amino acids. Looked up from germline, CDR1 is MNHEY and CDR2 is SVGAGI. The CDR3, as DNA: TGTGTCAGCTGTTACTCACGCCCAGGGACCTACGAGCAGTACTTC. Translation: CVSCYSRPGTYEQYF.

As to this clonotype: The junction departs from germline at one end; a sequencing error may be responsible. This chain joins TRBV4-2 and TRBJ2-3, with TRBD2 identical over 7 bases. This CDR3 spans 15 amino acids. CDR1 is LGHNA and CDR2 is YNFKEQ in the germline V gene. The CDR3 DNA reads TGTGCCAGCAGCCGAAGGACGGGGGGAACAGATACACAGAATTTT. Amino acid sequence: CASSRRTGGTDTQNF.

Note on this clonotype: A clone one base away is much larger, so this may be a read error. This rearrangement joins TRBV30 to TRBJ1-1; TRBD1 matches 9 bases. Losses at the gene ends were 1 base for V and 10 bases for J; bases not matched to a gene: 4. Per germline, CDR1 GTSNPN and CDR2 SVGIG (reference sequence). The CDR3 runs to 12 residues. The CDR3 spells CAWSGKGQGAFF. As DNA, the CDR3 is TGTGCCTGGAGTGGTAAGGGACAGGGAGCTTTCTTT.

The chain uses TRBV6-1 and TRBJ1-6; no reliable D call. CDR1 and CDR2 from the germline V gene are MNHNS and SASEGT. CDR3 length: 16 residues. Trimming took off 7 bases at V and 4 bases at J, with 17 bases between the two ends. CDR3 protein: CASIRWPGGYNSPLHF. Here the CDR3 DNA reads TGTGCCAGCATTCGCTGGCCGGGCGGGTATAATTCACCCCTCCACTTT.

On this clonotype itself: At one end the junction does not follow the germline gene, possibly because of a read error. The chain uses TRBV6-1 and TRBJ2-7; possibly TRBD2 for D (7 bases). In germline, CDR1 is MNHNS, CDR2 SASEGT. The CDR3 has 14 residues. CDR3 amino acids: CATDKDSGGNEQHF. In DNA, the CDR3 is TGTGCCACGGACAAAGACTCGGGGGGCAACGAGCAGCACTTC.

Comment on this clonotype: Lacking the conserved final phenylalanine or tryptophan, this CDR3 likely reflects a read error. The chain carries TRBV10-2 and TRBJ2-1; D might be TRBD2 (6 bases). This CDR3 has 15 residues. Germline-derived CDR1 and CDR2 are WSHSY and SAAADI. CDR3 residues: CASSESRTTYNEQFL. The CDR3 coding sequence is TGCGCAAGCAGTGAGTCCCGGACTACCTACAATGAGCAGTTCCTC.

This clonotype was seen a few times. A much larger clone lies one base from this, so it may be a read error. V gene TRBV6-2 or TRBV6-3 combines with J gene TRBJ2-5; possibly TRBD2 for D (5 bases). The CDR3 is 11 amino acids. Germline V gene data show CDR1 as MNHEY and CDR2 as SVGEGT. In DNA form, the CDR3 reads TGTGCCAGCAATTACGGGGAAACCCAGTACTTC. It encodes CASNYGETQYF.

Notes on this clonotype: In this CDR3 the conserved last residue, phenylalanine or tryptophan, is missing, so a read error is likely. J is TRBJ2-5 and V is TRBV4-3; 7 bases line up with TRBD2. Germline loops: CDR1 LGHNA, CDR2 YSLEER. The CDR3 contains 14 residues. CDR3 amino acids: CASSQNWGGETQYS. CDR3 nucleotides: TGCGCCAGCAGCCAAAACTGGGGGGGGGAGACACAGTACTCC.

About this clonotype itself: The junction differs from germline at one of its ends, possibly a read error. This chain joins TRBV6-1 and TRBJ2-2, with D possibly matching TRBD2 (5 bases). The CDR3 is 15 amino acids. Germline values: CDR1 MNHNS, CDR2 SASEGT. CDR3 nucleotide sequence: TGTGCCAGCAGTGAAAGCATGGATACCACCGGGGAGCTATTTTTT. Its protein product is CASSESMDTTGELFF.

This clonotype occurred a few times. This could be a read error, since a much larger clone is one nucleotide away. The genes are TRBV18 and TRBJ2-7; 11 nucleotides match TRBD2. The CDR3 length is 13 residues. Germline values: CDR1 KGHSH, CDR2 LQKENI. The trim removed 4 bases at V and 5 bases at J, leaving 1 base unmatched. In nucleotides, the CDR3 is TGTGCCAGCTCACAACTAGCGGGAGACGAGCAGTACTTC. The encoded protein is CASSQLAGDEQYF. Using reference TRBV18 and TRBJ2-7 for the parts outside the CDR3, the full variable domain is NAGVMQNPRHLVRRRGQEARLRCSPMKGHSHVYWYRQLPEEGLKFMVYLQKENIIDESGMPKERFSAEFPKEGPSILRIQQVVRGDSAAYFCASSQLAGDEQYFGPGTRLTVT.

A word on this clonotype: An end of the junction differs from the germline gene, which may be a read error. This chain links TRBV11-1 with TRBJ2-4; 9 bases agree with TRBD2. CDR3 length: 17 residues. Germline V gene data show CDR1 as SGHAT and CDR2 as FQDESV (reference sequence). CDR3 DNA sequence: TGTGCCTGCAGCTCTCCCGGGACTAGCAGGACCCAAAACATTCAGTACTTC. Its translation: CACSSPGTSRTQNIQYF.

With regard to this clonotype: One end of the junction is discordant with germline, which a read error may explain. This sequence joins TRBV10-2 and TRBJ2-1; tentative D call: TRBD1 (5 bases). Germline V CDR1 and CDR2: WSHSY, SAAADI. The CDR3 consists of 12 residues. The CDR3 loop is CASRESTLGQGF. The DNA of the CDR3 is TGCGCCAGCCGTGAGTCGACTCTGGGTCAGGGCTTC.

Concerning this clonotype itself: A read error may produce the germline difference seen at one junction end. The J gene is TRBJ2-2, the V gene TRBV11-1; perhaps D is TRBD1 or TRBD2 (5 bases each). CDR3 size: 15 residues. Germline CDR1 reads SGHAT; CDR2 reads FQDESV (reference sequence). CDR3 loop: CANSFTGPFSGELFF. In DNA form, the CDR3 reads TGTGCCAACAGCTTTACAGGACCTTTCTCCGGGGAGCTCTTTTTT.

Points on this clonotype: At one boundary the junction diverges from the germline segment, which might be a read error. This chain links TRBV11-2 with TRBJ2-6; possible D gene TRBD1, 6 bases. This CDR3 has 15 amino acids. The germline V gene has CDR1 SGHAT and CDR2 FQNNGV. The CDR3 loop reads CASSSDSAGANVLTF. CDR3 nucleotide sequence: TGTGCCAGCAGCTCGGACAGCGCTGGGGCCAATGTCCTGACTTTC.

Note on this clonotype: The junction and the germline gene differ at one end; a read error may be behind it. CDR3 bases: TGCTGCGTCATGACATCTGGGACCGGCGCTCCATACGAGCAGTACTTC. Its protein is CCVMTSGTGAPYEQYF. This chain connects TRBV29-1 to TRBJ2-7, with D perhaps being TRBD1 or TRBD2 (5 bases each). The CDR3 is made up of 16 amino acids. Germline values: CDR1 SQVTM, CDR2 ANQGSEA.

As to this clonotype: At one end, the junction sequence differs from germline, possibly due to a read error. The CDR3 bases are TGTGCCACCAGTGAGAGGACAGGGGAATCCAATGAGCAGTTCTTC. Amino acid sequence: CATSERTGESNEQFF. This chain joins TRBV6-1 and TRBJ2-1; 9 nucleotides line up with TRBD1. This CDR3 region has 15 residues. CDR1 and CDR2 from the germline V gene are MNHNS and SASEGT.

In its sample, this clonotype was seen many times. The chain combines TRBV6-1 with TRBJ1-5; D not resolved. CDR3 size: 13 residues. Germline values: CDR1 MNHNS, CDR2 SASEGT. Between the trimmed V and J ends, which lost 6 bases and 2 bases, there was a span of 8 bases. This CDR3 is CASSHGGNQPQHF. CDR3 coding DNA: TGTGCCAGCAGCCACGGCGGCAATCAGCCCCAGCATTTT.

Worth noting for this clonotype: A much more abundant neighbour one base away suggests this may be a read error. The chain recombines TRBV5-1 with TRBJ2-2; possible D gene TRBD1, 6 bases. This CDR3 is built from 15 residues. CDR1 is SGHRS, CDR2 YFSETQ, per germline. DNA for the CDR3: TGCGCCAACAGCTTCTCTCCAGGGGACACCGGGGAGCTGTTTTTT. Protein sequence: CANSFSPGDTGELFF.

About this clonotype itself: A much bigger clone sits one base away, suggesting this may be a read error. The chain joins TRBV28 to TRBJ1-2, with D possibly matching TRBD1 (6 bases). The length of the CDR3 is 14 residues. Germline CDR1 MDHEN, CDR2 SYDVKM. Deletions cut 10 bases from V and 5 bases from J, with 20 bases between. The CDR3 nucleotides are TGTGCCACCAGGGGTTATGGGGGCGATTATGGCTACACCTTC. Protein sequence: CATRGYGGDYGYTF.

Notes on this clonotype: A junction end diverges from the germline sequence, so it may reflect a read error. The J gene is TRBJ1-1, the V gene TRBV29-1; D not resolved. Germline CDR1 and CDR2: SQVTM and ANQGSEA. The CDR3 spans 11 residues. Here the CDR3 reads CNGSTKSGAFF. In DNA form, the CDR3 reads TGTAACGGATCCACGAAGAGTGGGGCTTTCTTT.

The genes are TRBV29-1 and TRBJ2-1; D remains ambiguous. CDR1 and CDR2 from the germline V gene are SQVTM and ANQGSEA. V lost 7 bases and J 6 bases, leaving 16 bases between the germline ends. This CDR3 region has 13 residues. The CDR3 nucleotides read TGCAGCGCCCAAACCACTAACGGCAATGAGCAGTTCTTC. Its protein is CSAQTTNGNEQFF.

About this clonotype itself: The junction departs from germline at one end; a sequencing error may be responsible. The genes are TRBV4-2 and TRBJ2-7, with 7 nucleotides matching TRBD2. Per the germline V gene, CDR1 is LGHNA and CDR2 is YNFKEQ. CDR3 length equals 17 residues. CDR3 DNA sequence: TGTGCCAGCAGCCAACCGGGGGGTCAGTTTAGCTCCCACGAGCAGTACTTC. Protein product: CASSQPGGQFSSHEQYF.